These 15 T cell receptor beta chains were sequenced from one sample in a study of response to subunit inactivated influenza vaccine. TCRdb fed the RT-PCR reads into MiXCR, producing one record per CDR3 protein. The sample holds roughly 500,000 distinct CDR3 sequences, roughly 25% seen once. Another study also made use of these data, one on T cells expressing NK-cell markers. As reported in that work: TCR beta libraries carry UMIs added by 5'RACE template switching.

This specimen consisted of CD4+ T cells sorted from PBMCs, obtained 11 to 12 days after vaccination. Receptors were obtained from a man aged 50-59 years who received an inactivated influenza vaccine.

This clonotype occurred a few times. The chain's CDR3 is CASSSWDRYNSPLHF. The CDR3 nucleotides read TGTGCCAGCAGTTCATGGGACAGGTATAATTCACCCCTCCACTTT. V usage is TRBV28 and J usage is TRBJ1-6; 8 nucleotides match TRBD1. Germline V gene sequence: CDR1 MDHEN, CDR2 SYDVKM. The CDR3 length is 15 residues. V was clipped by 4 bases and J by 4 bases; unmatched bases: 3.

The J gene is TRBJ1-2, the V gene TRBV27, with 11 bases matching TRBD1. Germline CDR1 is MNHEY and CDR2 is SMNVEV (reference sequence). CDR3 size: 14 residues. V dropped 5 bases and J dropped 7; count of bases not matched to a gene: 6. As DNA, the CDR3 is TGTGCCAGCAGTACCGGGACAGGGGGTCTTGGCTACACCTTC. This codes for CASSTGTGGLGYTF.

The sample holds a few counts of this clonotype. CDR3: CASSRTGGMTDTQYF. CDR3 DNA: TGTGCCAGCAGCCGGACAGGGGGCATGACAGATACGCAGTATTTT. The V and J genes are TRBV5-4 and TRBJ2-3; 11 bases line up with TRBD1. Trimming at V came to 4 bases and at J to 3 bases, leaving 4 bases not matched to a gene. This CDR3 region has 15 residues. CDR1 and CDR2 (germline): SGHNT, YYREEE (reference sequence). The full variable domain, its missing parts supplied by reference TRBV5-4 and TRBJ2-3, is ETGVTQSPTHLIKTRGQQVTLRCSSQSGHNTVSWYQQALGQGPQFIFQYYREEENGRGNFPPRFSGLQFPNYSSELNVNALELDDSALYLCASSRTGGMTDTQYFGPGTRLTVL.

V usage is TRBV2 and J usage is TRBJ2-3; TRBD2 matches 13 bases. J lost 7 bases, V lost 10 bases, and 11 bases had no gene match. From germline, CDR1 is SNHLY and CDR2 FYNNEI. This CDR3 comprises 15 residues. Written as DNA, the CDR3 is TGTGCCAACGCCAAACTAGCGGGGGGGCAGTATACGCAGTATTTT. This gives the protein CANAKLAGGQYTQYF.

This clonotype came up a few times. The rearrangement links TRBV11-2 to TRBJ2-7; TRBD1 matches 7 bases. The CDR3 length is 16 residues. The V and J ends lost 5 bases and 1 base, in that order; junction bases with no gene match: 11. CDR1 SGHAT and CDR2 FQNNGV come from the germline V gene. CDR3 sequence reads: CASSHWTGKISYEQYF. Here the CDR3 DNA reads TGTGCCAGCAGCCACTGGACAGGAAAGATATCCTACGAGCAGTACTTC.

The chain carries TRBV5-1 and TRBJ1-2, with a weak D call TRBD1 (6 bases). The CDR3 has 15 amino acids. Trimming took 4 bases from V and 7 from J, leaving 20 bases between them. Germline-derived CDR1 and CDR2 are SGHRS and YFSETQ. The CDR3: CASSPGGAAVSGYTF. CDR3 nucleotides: TGCGCCAGCAGCCCCGGGGGGGCTGCTGTCAGTGGCTACACCTTC.

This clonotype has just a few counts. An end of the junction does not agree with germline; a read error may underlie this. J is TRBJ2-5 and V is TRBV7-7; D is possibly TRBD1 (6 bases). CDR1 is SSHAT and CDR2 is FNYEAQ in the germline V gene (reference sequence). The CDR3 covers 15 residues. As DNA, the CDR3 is TGTGCTAGCAGCTTCGGGACACTCGAAAAAGAGACCCAGTACTTC. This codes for CASSFGTLEKETQYF.

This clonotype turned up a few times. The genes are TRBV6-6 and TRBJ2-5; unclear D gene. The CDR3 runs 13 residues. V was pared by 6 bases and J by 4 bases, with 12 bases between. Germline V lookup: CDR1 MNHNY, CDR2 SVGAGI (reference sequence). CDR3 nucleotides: TGTGCCAGCAGCCGACGGCAAAGAGAGACCCAGTACTTC. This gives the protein CASSRRQRETQYF.

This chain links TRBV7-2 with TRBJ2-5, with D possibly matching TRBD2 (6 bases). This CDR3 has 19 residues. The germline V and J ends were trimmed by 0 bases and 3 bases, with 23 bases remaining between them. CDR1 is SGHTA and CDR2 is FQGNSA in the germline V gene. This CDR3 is CASSLAPSFRGLAEETQYF. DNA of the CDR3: TGTGCCAGCAGCTTAGCCCCGTCTTTCCGGGGTTTAGCGGAAGAGACCCAGTACTTC.

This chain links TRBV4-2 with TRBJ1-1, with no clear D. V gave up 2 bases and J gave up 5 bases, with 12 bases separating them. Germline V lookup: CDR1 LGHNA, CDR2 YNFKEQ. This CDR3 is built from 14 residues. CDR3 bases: TGTGCCAGCAGCCAATCCGGGAGTAGTACTGAAGCTTTCTTT. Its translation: CASSQSGSSTEAFF.

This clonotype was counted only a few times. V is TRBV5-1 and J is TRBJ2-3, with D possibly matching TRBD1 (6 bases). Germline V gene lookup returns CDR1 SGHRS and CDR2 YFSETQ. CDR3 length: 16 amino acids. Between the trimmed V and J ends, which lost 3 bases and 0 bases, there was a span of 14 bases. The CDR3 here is CASSYYGTKSTDTQYF. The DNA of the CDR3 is TGCGCCAGCAGCTACTACGGGACAAAGAGCACAGATACGCAGTATTTT.

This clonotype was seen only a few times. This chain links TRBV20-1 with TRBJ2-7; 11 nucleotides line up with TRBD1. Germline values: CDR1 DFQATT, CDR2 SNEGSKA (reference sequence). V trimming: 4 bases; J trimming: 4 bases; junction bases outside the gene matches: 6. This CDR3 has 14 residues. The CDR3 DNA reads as TGCAGTGCTACTAAGGGGACAGGGGGTTACGAGCAGTACTTC. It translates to CSATKGTGGYEQYF.

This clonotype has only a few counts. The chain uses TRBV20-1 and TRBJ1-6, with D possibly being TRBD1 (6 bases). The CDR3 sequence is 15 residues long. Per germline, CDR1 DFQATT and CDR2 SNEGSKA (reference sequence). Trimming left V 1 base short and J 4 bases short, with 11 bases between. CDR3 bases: TGCAGTGCTAGAGCTCCGGACAGTTATAATTCACCCCTCCACTTT. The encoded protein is CSARAPDSYNSPLHF.

The CDR3 sequence is CAWSVASGSTQYF. The CDR3 DNA is TGTGCCTGGAGTGTGGCTAGCGGGTCGACCCAGTACTTC. The rearrangement links TRBV30 to TRBJ2-5, with 8 positions matching TRBD2. The CDR3 is made up of 13 amino acids. CDR1 is GTSNPN and CDR2 is SVGIG in the germline V gene (reference sequence). V lost 0 bases and J lost 7; bases outside the gene matches: 4.

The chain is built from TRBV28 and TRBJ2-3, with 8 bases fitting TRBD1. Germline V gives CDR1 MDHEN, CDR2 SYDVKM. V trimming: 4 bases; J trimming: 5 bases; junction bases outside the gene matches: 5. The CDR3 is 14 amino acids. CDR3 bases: TGTGCCAGCAGTTCCTGGACAGGGCAAGATACGCAGTATTTT. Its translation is CASSSWTGQDTQYF.